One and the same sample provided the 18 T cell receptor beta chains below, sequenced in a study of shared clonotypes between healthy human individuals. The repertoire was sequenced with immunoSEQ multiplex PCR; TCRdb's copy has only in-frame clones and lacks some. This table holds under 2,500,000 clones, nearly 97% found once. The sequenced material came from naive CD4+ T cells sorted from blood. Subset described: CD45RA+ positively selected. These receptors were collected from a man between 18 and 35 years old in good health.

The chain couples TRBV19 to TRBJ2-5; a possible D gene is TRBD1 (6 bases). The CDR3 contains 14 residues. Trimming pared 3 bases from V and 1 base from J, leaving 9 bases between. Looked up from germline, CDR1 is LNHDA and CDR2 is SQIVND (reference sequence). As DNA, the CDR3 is TGTGCCAGTAGTATCCGGGACACCCAAGAGACCCAGTACTTC. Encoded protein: CASSIRDTQETQYF.

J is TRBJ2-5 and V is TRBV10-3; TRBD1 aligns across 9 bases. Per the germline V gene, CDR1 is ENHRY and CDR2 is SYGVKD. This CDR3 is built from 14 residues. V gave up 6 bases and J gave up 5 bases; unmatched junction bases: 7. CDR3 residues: CAIRGQGFGETQYF. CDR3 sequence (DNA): TGTGCCATCAGGGGACAGGGCTTTGGGGAGACCCAGTACTTC.

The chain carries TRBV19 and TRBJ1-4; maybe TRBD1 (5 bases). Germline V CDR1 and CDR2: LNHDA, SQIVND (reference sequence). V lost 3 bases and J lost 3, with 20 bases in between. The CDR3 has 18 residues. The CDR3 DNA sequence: TGTGCCAGTAGTATCAGCCATCGAGGGCCAGGGTCTAATGAAAAACTGTTTTTT. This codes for CASSISHRGPGSNEKLFF.

The CDR3 region has the DNA TGTGCCTGGACAGGGGGCAAGGATACGCAGTATTTT. Translation: CAWTGGKDTQYF. This chain links TRBV30 with TRBJ2-3; 8 bases are a match to TRBD1. The germline V gene encodes CDR1 GTSNPN and CDR2 SVGIG (reference sequence). With 4 bases clipped from V and 6 bases from J, the junction kept 3 bases outside the gene matches. The length of the CDR3 is 12 residues.

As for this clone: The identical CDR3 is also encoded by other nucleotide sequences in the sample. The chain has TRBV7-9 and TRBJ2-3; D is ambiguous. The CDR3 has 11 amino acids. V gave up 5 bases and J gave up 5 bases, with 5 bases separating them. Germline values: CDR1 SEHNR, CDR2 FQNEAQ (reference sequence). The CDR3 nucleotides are TGTGCCAGCAGCCTTCGAGATACGCAGTATTTT. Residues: CASSLRDTQYF.

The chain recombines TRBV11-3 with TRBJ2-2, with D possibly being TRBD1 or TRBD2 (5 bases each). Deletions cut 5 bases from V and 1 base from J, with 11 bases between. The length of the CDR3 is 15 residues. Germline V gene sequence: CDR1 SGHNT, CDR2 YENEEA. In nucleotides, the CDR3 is TGTGCCAGCAGCCCTGGGACCAAGAACACCGGGGAGCTGTTTTTT. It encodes CASSPGTKNTGELFF.

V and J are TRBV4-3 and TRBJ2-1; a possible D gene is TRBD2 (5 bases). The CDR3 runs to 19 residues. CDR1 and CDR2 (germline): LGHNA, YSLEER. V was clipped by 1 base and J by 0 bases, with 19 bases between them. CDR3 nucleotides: TGCGCCAGCAGCCAAGTCGAGTTTTGGAGGCCCAGCTCCTACAATGAGCAGTTCTTC. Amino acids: CASSQVEFWRPSSYNEQFF.

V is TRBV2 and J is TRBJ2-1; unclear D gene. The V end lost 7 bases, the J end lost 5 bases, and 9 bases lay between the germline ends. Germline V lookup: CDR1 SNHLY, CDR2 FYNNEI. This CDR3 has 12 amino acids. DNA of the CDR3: TGTGCCAGCAAGCGTTACGACAATGAGCAGTTCTTC. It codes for CASKRYDNEQFF.

CDR3 amino acids: CASTGSDSGNTIYF. The CDR3 DNA reads TGTGCCAGTACAGGGTCGGACTCTGGAAACACCATATATTTT. The chain carries TRBV19 and TRBJ1-3; TRBD1 might be the D (5 bases). Trimming left V 7 bases short and J 0 bases short, with 10 bases between. CDR3 size: 14 residues. Germline-derived CDR1 and CDR2 are LNHDA and SQIVND (reference sequence).

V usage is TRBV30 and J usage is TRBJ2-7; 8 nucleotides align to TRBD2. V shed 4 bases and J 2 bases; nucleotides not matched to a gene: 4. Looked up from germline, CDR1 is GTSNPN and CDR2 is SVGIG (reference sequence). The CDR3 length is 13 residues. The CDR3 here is CAWNSGATYEQYF. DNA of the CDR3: TGTGCCTGGAATAGCGGGGCCACCTACGAGCAGTACTTC.

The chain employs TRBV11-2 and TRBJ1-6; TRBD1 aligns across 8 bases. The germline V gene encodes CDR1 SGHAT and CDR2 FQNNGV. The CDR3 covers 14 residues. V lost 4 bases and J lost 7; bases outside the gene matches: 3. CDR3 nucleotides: TGTGCCAGCAGCTACTCAGGGGGCAATTCACCCCTCCACTTT. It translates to CASSYSGGNSPLHF.

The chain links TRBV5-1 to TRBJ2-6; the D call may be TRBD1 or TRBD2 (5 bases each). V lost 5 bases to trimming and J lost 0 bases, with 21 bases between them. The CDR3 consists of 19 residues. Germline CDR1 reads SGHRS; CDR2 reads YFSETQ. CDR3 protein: CASSSVRDVTYSGANVLTF. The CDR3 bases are TGCGCCAGCAGTAGTGTACGGGACGTAACCTACTCTGGGGCCAACGTCCTGACTTTC.

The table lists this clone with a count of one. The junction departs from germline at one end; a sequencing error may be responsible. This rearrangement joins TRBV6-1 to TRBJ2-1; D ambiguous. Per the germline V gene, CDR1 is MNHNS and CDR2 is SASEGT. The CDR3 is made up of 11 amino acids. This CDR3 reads CASRSARVTVF. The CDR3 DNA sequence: TGTGCCAGCAGGAGCGCCCGAGTCACGGTCTTC.

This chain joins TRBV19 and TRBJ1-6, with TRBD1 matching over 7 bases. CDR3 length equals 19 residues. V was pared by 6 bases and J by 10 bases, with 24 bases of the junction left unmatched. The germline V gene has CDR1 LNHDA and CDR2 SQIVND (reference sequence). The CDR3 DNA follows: TGTGCCAGTAGCTTGACCTCGGGACAGAGAAATGCTCCGTGGTCACCCCTCCACTTT. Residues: CASSLTSGQRNAPWSPLHF. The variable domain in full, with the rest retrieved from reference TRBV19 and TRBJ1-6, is DGGITQSPKYLFRKEGQNVTLSCEQNLNHDAMYWYRQDPGQGLRLIYYSQIVNDFQKGDIAEGYSVSREKKESFPLTVTSAQKNPTAFYLCASSLTSGQRNAPWSPLHFGNGTRLTVT.

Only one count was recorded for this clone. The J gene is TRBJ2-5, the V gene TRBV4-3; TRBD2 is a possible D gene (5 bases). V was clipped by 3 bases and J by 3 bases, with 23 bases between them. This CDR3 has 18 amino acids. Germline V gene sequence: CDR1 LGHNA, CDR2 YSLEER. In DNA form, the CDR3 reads TGCGCCAGCAGCCACTCGGTGCGAAGCGGCCAAAATGAAGAGACCCAGTACTTC. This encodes CASSHSVRSGQNEETQYF.

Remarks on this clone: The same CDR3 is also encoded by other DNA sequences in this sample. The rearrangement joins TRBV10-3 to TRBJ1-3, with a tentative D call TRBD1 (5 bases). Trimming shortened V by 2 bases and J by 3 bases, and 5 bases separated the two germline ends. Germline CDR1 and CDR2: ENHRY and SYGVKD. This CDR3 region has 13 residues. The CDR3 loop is CAISEGGGNTIYF. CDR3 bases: TGTGCCATCAGTGAGGGGGGTGGAAACACCATATATTTT.

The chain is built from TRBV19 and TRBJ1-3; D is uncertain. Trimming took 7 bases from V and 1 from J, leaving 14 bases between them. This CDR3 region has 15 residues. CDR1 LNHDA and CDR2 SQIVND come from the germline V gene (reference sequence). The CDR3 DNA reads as TGTGCCAGTACCACCACAGCATTTTCTGGAAACACCATATATTTT. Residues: CASTTTAFSGNTIYF.

CDR3 loop: CASSWTGYYGYTF. The CDR3, as DNA: TGTGCCAGCAGTTGGACAGGGTACTATGGCTACACCTTC. The V call is TRBV27, the J call TRBJ1-2, with 8 bases that match TRBD1. The V gene end was trimmed by 4 bases and the J gene end by 3 bases; junction bases not matched to a gene: 1. The V gene's germline CDR1 is MNHEY and CDR2 SMNVEV (reference sequence). The CDR3 spans 13 residues.